Sequencing of this T cell receptor (beta chain) was carried out in a study of response to subunit inactivated influenza vaccine. Study outcomes and limitations: The authors suggested that every seasonal influenza vaccination recruits few new T cells.

This clonotype was picked up many times. Its antigen is as yet unknown. MiXCR was run by TCRdb on the RT-PCR reads, yielding one entry per CDR3 protein. The repertoire includes a few hundred thousand distinct CDR3 sequences, around a fifth of them detected once, and roughly 10% sits in the top ten. Germline assignment: CDR1 MNHEY and CDR2 SVGEGT. V gave up 6 bases and J gave up 4 bases; unmatched junction bases: 11. The CDR3 sequence is 15 residues long. The specimen comprised PBMCs from blood, sampled less than 22 months after vaccination. The TCR comes from a man in his fifties or sixties who received an inactivated influenza vaccine. The rearrangement links TRBV6-2 or TRBV6-3 to TRBJ1-1; the match to TRBD1 covers 7 bases. Here the CDR3 reads CASSRGQAVGTEAFF. Here the CDR3 DNA reads TGTGCCAGCAGCCGCGGACAGGCGGTAGGCACTGAAGCTTTCTTT.